The present T cell receptor (beta chain) was sequenced within a study of STAT5B mutations in CD4+ large granular lymphocyte leukemia. Study-level findings and limits: Main leukemic clonotypes were patient-specific, but more than 20% appeared at low frequency elsewhere. Patient CD4-sorted repertoires stayed more clonal than healthy ones after leukemic-clone removal.

Germline CDR1 and CDR2: SGHNT and YYREEE (reference sequence). The CDR3 extends over 14 amino acids. With V trimmed by 4 bases and J by 9 bases, 9 bases remained unmatched. Method: immunoSEQ multiplex PCR; TCRdb's copy keeps in-frame clones and lacks some. Of about 32,000 clones listed, around 66% were seen once; the top ten hold roughly 0.44%. In the case of this clone: As yet, its antigen is unknown.

This sequence joins TRBV5-4 and TRBJ2-7; 11 bases are shared with TRBD1. Sample: CD4+ T cells from blood buffy coats. This receptor was obtained from a human donor in good health. The CDR3 bases are TGTGCCAGCAGCGCCCAGGACAGGGGGCTTGGGCAGTACTTC. This translates into CASSAQDRGLGQYF.